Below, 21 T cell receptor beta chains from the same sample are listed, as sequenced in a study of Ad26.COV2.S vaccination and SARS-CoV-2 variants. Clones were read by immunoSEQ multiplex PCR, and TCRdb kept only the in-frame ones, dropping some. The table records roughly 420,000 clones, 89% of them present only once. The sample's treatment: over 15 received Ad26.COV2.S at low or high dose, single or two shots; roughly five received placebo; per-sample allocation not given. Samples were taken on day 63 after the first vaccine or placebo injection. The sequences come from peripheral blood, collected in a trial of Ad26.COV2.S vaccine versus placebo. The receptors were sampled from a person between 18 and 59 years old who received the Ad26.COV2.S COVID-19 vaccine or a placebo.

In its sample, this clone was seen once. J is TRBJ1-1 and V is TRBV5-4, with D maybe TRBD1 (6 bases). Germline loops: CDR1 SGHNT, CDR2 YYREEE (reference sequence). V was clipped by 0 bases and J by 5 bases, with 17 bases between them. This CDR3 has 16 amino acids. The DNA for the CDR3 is TGTGCCAGCAGCTTGGATTGGGGGCAGGGAGTAACTGAAGCTTTCTTT. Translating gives CASSLDWGQGVTEAFF. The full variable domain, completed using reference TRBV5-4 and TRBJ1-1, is ETGVTQSPTHLIKTRGQQVTLRCSSQSGHNTVSWYQQALGQGPQFIFQYYREEENGRGNFPPRFSGLQFPNYSSELNVNALELDDSALYLCASSLDWGQGVTEAFFGQGTRLTVV.

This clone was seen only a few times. The chain's CDR3 is CATTHGTGEGTEAFF. The DNA of the CDR3 is TGTGCCACCACCCACGGGACAGGGGAGGGGACTGAAGCTTTCTTT. The rearrangement joins TRBV15 to TRBJ1-1; 10 nucleotides align to TRBD1. CDR1 is LNHNV and CDR2 is YYDKDF in the germline V gene (reference sequence). Trimming cost V 7 bases and J 5 bases; bases outside gene matches: 10. The CDR3 has 15 residues.

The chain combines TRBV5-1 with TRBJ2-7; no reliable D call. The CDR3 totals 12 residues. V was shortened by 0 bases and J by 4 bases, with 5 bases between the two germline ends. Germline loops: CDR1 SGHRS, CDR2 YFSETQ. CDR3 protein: CASSLVPYEQYF. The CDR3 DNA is TGCGCCAGCAGCTTGGTGCCGTACGAGCAGTACTTC.

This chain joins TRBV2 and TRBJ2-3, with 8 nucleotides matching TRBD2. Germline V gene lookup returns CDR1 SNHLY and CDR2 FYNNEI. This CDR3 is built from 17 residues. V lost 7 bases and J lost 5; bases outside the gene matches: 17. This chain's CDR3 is CASTTSGGAGDGDTQYF. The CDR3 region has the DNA TGTGCCAGCACTACATCAGGAGGAGCGGGAGACGGAGATACGCAGTATTTT.

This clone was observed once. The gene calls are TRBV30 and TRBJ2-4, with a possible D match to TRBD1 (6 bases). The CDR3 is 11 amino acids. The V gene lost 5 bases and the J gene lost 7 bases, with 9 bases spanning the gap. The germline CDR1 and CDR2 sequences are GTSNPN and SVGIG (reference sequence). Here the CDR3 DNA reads TGTGCCTGGGGTAGGGGGAACATTCAGTACTTC. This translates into CAWGRGNIQYF.

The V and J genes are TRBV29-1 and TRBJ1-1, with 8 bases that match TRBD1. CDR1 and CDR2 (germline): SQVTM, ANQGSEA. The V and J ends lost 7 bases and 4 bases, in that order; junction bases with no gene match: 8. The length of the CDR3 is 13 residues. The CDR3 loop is CSAGQGSITEAFF. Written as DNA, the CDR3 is TGCAGCGCTGGACAGGGCAGTATCACTGAAGCTTTCTTT.

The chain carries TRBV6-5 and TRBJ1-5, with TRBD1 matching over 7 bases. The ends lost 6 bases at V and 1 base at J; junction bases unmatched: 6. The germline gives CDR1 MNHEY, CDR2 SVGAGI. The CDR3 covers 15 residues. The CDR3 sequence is CASRGTAGSNQPQHF. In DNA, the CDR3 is TGTGCCAGCAGGGGGACAGCCGGAAGCAATCAGCCCCAGCATTTT.

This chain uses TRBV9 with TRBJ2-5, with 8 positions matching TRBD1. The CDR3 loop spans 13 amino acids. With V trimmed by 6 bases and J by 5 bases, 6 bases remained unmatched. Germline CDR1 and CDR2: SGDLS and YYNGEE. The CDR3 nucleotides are TGTGCCAGCAACGACAGGGGTGGGGAGACCCAGTACTTC. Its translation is CASNDRGGETQYF.

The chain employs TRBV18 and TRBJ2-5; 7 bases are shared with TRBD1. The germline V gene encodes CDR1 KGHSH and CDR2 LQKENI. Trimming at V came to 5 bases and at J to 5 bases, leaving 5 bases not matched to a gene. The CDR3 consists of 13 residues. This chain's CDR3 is CASSSGQWETQYF. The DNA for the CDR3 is TGTGCCAGCTCATCGGGACAGTGGGAGACCCAGTACTTC.

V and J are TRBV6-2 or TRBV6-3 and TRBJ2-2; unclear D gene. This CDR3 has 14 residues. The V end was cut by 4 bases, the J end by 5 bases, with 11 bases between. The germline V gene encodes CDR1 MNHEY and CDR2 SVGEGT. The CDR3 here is CASSSLQRTGELFF. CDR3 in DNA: TGTGCCAGCAGTTCCTTGCAGAGGACCGGGGAGCTGTTTTTT.

The DNA for the CDR3 is TGTGCCAGCAGCTTCCAACGGGGGGACACTGAAGCTTTCTTT. It codes for CASSFQRGDTEAFF. The chain has TRBV7-2 and TRBJ1-1; possibly TRBD1 for D (5 bases). Germline CDR1 and CDR2: SGHTA and FQGNSA. The CDR3 loop spans 14 amino acids. V was clipped by 3 bases and J by 3 bases, with 11 bases between them.

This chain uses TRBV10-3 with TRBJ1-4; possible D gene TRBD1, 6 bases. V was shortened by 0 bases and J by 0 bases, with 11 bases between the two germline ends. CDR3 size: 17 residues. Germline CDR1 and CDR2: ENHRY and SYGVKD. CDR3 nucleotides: TGTGCCATCAGTGAGTCGTGGGGGGCCGCAACTAATGAAAAACTGTTTTTT. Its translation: CAISESWGAATNEKLFF.

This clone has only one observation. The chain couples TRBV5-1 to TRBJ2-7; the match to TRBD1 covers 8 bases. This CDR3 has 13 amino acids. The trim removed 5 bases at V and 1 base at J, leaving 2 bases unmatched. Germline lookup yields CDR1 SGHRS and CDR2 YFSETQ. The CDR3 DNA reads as TGCGCCAGCAGGAGGGACAGGTCCTACGAGCAGTACTTC. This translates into CASRRDRSYEQYF. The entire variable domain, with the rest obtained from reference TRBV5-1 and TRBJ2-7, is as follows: KAGVTQTPRYLIKTRGQQVTLSCSPISGHRSVSWYQQTPGQGLQFLFEYFSETQRNKGNFPGRFSGRQFSNSRSEMNVSTLELGDSALYLCASRRDRSYEQYFGPGTRLTVT.

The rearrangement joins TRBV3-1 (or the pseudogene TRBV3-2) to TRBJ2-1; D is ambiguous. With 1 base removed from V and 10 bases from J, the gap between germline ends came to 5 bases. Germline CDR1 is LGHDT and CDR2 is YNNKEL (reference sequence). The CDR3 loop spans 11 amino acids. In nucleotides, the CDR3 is TGTGCCAGCAGCCAAGGGTTCGAGCAGTTCTTC. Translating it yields CASSQGFEQFF.

The CDR3 DNA is TGTGCCAGCTCACCAGGGTTAAGGGGGAGCACAGATACGCAGTATTTT. Encoded protein: CASSPGLRGSTDTQYF. The chain links TRBV18 to TRBJ2-3; tentative D call: TRBD1 (6 bases). Trimming cost V 2 bases and J 0 bases, with 12 bases left between them. The CDR3 is made up of 16 amino acids. CDR1 and CDR2 from the germline V gene are KGHSH and LQKENI.

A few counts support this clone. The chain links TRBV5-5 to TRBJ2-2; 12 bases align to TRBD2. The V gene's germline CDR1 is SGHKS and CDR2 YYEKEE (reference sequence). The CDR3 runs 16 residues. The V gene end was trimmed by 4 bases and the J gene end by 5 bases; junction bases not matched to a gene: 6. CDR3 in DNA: TGTGCCAGCAGCACGGGACTAGCGGGCGGGACCGGGGAGCTGTTTTTT. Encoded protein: CASSTGLAGGTGELFF.

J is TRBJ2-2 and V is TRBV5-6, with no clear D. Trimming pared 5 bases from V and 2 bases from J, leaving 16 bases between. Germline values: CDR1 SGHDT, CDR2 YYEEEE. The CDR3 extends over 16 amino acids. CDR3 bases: TGTGCCAGCAGGATTGGCTACAGACAAAACACCGGGGAGCTGTTTTTT. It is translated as CASRIGYRQNTGELFF.

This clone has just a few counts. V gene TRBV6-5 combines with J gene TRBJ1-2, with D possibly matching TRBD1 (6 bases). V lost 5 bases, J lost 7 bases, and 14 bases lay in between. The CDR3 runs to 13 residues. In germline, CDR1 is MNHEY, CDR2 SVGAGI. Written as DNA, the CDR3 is TGTGCCAGCAGTCTGACAGGAACAAGTGGCTACACCTTC. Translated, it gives CASSLTGTSGYTF.

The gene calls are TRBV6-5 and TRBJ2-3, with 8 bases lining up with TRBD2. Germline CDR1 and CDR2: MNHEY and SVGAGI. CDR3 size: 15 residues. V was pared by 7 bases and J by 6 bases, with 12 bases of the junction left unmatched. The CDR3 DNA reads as TGTGCCAGCACCCGGTCAGCGGGAGTAGCGGATACGCAGTATTTT. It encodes CASTRSAGVADTQYF.

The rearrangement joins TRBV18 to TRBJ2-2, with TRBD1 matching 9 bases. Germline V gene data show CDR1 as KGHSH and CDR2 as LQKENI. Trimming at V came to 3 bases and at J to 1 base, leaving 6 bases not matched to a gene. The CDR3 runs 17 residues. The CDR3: CASSPQGQGWNTGELFF. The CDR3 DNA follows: TGTGCCAGCTCACCGCAAGGACAGGGGTGGAACACCGGGGAGCTGTTTTTT.

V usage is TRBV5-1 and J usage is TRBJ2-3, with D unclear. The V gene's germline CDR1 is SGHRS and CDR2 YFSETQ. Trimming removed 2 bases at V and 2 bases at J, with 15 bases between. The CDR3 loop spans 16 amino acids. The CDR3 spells CASSFEGSGTTDTQYF. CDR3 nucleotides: TGCGCCAGCAGCTTCGAAGGGTCGGGTACCACAGATACGCAGTATTTT.